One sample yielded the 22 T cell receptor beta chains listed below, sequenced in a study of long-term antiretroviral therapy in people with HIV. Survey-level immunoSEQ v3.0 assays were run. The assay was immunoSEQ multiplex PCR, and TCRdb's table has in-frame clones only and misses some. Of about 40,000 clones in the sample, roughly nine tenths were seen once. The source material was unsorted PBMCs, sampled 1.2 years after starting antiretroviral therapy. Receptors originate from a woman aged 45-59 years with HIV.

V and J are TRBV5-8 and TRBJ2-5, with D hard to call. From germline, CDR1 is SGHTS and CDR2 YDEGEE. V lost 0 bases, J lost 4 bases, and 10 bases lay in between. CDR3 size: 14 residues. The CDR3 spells CASSLEQNAETQYF. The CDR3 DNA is TGTGCCAGCAGCTTGGAACAGAACGCAGAGACCCAGTACTTC.

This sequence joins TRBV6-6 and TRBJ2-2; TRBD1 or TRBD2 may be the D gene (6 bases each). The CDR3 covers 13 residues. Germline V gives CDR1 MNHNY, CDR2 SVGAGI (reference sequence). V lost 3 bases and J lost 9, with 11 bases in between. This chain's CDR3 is CASSYRGGRELFF. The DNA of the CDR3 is TGTGCCAGCAGTTATCGAGGGGGGAGGGAGCTGTTTTTT.

CDR3 sequence: CASSRDFVNYEQYF. The CDR3 nucleotides read TGTGCCAGCAGTCGGGACTTCGTTAACTACGAGCAGTACTTC. This chain links TRBV6-1 with TRBJ2-7, with D perhaps matching TRBD2 (6 bases). CDR3 length: 14 amino acids. CDR1 is MNHNS and CDR2 is SASEGT in the germline V gene. V shed 5 bases and J shed 3 bases, with 14 bases lying between them.

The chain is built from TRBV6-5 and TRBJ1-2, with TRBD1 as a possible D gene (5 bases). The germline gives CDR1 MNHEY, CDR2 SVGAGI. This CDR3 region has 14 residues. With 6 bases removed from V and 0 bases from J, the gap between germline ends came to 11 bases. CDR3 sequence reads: CASRGVPSNYGYTF. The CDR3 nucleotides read TGTGCCAGCAGGGGGGTCCCTTCTAACTATGGCTACACCTTC.

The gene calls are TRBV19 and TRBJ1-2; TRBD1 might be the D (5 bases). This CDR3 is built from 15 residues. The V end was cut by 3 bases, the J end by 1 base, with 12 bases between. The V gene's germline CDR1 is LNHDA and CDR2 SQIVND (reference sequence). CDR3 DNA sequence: TGTGCCAGTAGTATCGCCAGTGGGGGTAACTATGGCTACACCTTC. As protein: CASSIASGGNYGYTF.

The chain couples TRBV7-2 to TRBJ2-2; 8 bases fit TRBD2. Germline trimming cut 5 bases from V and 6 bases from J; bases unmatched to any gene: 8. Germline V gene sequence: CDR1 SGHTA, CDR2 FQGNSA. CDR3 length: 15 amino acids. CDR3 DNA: TGTGCCAGCAGCCCCCGGGAGGGGCACCCCGGGGAGCTGTTTTTT. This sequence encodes CASSPREGHPGELFF.

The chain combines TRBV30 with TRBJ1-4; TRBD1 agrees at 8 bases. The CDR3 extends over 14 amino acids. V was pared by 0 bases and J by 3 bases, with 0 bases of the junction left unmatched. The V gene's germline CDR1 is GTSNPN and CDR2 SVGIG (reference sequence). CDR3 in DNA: TGTGCCTGGAGTGTACAGGGGGCTAATGAAAAACTGTTTTTT. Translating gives CAWSVQGANEKLFF.

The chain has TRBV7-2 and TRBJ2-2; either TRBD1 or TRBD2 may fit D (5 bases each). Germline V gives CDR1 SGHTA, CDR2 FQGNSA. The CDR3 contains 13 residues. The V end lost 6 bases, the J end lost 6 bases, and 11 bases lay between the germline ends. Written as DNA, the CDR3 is TGTGCCAGCAGACTTCGGGGCCCCGGGGAGCTGTTTTTT. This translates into CASRLRGPGELFF.

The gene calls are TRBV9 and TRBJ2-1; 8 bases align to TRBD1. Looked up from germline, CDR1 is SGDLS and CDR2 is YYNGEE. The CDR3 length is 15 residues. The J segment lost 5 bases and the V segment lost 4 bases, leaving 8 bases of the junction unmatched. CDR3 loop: CASSPGQGRNNEQFF. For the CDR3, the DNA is TGTGCCAGCAGCCCCGGACAGGGAAGGAACAATGAGCAGTTCTTC.

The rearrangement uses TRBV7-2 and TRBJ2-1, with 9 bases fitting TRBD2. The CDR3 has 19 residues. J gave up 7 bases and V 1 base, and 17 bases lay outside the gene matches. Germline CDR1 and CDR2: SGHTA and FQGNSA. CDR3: CASSLVTASRAGGQNEQFF. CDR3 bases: TGTGCCAGCAGCTTAGTAACCGCAAGTCGTGCGGGGGGGCAGAATGAGCAGTTCTTC.

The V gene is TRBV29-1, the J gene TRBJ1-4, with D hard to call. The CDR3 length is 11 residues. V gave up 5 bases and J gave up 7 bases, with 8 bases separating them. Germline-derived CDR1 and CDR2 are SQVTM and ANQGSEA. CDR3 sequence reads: CSVRYLEKLFF. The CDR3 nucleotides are TGCAGCGTTCGATACCTTGAAAAACTGTTTTTT.

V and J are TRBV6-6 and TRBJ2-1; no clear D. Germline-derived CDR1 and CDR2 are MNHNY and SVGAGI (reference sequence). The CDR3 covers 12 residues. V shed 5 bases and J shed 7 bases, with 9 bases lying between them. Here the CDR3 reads CASSRPRNEQFF. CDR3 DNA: TGTGCCAGCAGTCGTCCAAGGAATGAGCAGTTCTTC.

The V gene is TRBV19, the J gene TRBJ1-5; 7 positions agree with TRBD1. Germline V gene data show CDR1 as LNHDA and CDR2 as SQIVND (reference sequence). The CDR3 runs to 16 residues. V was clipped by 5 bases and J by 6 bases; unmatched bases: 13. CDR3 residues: CASSPLRQGEPQPQHF. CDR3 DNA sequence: TGTGCCAGTAGTCCTTTAAGACAGGGCGAGCCTCAGCCCCAGCATTTT.

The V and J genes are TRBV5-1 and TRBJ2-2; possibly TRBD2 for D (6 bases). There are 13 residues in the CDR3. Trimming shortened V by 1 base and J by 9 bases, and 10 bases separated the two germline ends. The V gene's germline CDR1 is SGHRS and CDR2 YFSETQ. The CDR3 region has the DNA TGCGCCAGCAGCTTGTATGGAGGGAGGGAGCTGTTTTTT. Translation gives CASSLYGGRELFF.

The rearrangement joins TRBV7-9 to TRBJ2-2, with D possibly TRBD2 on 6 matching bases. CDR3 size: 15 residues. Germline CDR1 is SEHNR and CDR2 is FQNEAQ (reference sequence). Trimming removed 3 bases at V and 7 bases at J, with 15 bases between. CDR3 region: CASSLDPSRGGELFF. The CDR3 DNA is TGTGCCAGCAGCTTGGACCCTTCGCGGGGCGGGGAGCTGTTTTTT.

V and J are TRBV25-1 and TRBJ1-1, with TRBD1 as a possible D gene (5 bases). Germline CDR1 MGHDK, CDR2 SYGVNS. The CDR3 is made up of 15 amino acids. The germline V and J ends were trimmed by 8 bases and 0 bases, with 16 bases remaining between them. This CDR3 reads CASLMSTAMNTEAFF. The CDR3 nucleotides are TGTGCCAGCTTAATGTCGACAGCAATGAACACTGAAGCTTTCTTT.

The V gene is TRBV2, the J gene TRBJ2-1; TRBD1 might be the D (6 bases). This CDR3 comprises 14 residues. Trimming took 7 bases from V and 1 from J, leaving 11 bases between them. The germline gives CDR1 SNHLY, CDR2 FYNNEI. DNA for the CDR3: TGTGCCAGCAAAATCGACAGGTCCTACAATGAGCAGTTCTTC. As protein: CASKIDRSYNEQFF.

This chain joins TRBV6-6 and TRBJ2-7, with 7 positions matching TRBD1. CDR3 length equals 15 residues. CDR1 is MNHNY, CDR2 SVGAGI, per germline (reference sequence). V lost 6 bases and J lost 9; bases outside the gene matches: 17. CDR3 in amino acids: CASRRPGTALRGQYF. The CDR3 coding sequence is TGTGCCAGCAGGCGCCCCGGGACAGCTCTACGAGGGCAGTACTTC.

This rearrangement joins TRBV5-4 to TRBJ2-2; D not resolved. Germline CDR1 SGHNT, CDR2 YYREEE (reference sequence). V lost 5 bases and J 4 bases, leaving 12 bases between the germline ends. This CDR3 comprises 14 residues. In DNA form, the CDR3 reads TGTGCCAGCAGTAAAAACCCCACCACCGGGGAGCTGTTTTTT. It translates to CASSKNPTTGELFF. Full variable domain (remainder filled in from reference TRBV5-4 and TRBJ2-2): ETGVTQSPTHLIKTRGQQVTLRCSSQSGHNTVSWYQQALGQGPQFIFQYYREEENGRGNFPPRFSGLQFPNYSSELNVNALELDDSALYLCASSKNPTTGELFFGEGSRLTVL.

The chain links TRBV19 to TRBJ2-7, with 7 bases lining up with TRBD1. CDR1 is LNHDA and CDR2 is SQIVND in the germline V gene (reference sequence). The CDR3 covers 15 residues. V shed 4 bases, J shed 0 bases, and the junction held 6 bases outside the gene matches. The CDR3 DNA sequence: TGTGCCAGTAGTAAATCGACAGGGCCCTCCTACGAGCAGTACTTC. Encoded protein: CASSKSTGPSYEQYF.

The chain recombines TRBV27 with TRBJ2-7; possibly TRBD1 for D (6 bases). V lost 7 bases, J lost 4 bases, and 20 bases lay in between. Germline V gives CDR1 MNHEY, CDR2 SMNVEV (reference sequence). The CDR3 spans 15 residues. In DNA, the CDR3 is TGTGCCAGCAAGGGGGTTGGCAGCGGTTCATACGAGCAGTACTTC. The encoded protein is CASKGVGSGSYEQYF.

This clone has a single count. The CDR3 bases are TGTGCCAGCAGCCTATTAGGGACAGGGAACACTGAAGCTTTCTTT. Amino acid sequence: CASSLLGTGNTEAFF. The chain combines TRBV7-3 with TRBJ1-1, with 8 positions matching TRBD1. The CDR3 length is 15 residues. J gave up 1 base and V 5 bases, and 6 bases lay outside the gene matches. Germline V lookup: CDR1 SGHTA, CDR2 FQGTGA.